The 21 T cell receptor beta chains below were found in one sample sequenced in a study of blood T cell repertoires in COVID-19 (TCRdb year 2020). Library preparation used the immunoSEQ multiplex PCR assay. The table was pulled from immuneACCESS by TCRdb, which kept in-frame rearrangements only. Such tables lose some clones; where checked, under half of the loss comes from unresolved V genes, and the rest has no known cause. Here the sample has 160,000 or so clones; 80% to 90% occur a single time. The top ten constitute roughly 14% of the sample. Sequencing used peripheral blood. Receptors originate from a middle-aged woman with acute or convalescent COVID-19.

The chain has TRBV3-1 (or the pseudogene TRBV3-2) and TRBJ1-1; 9 bases fit TRBD1. The J segment lost 0 bases and the V segment lost 0 bases, leaving 5 bases of the junction unmatched. CDR3 length: 17 amino acids. The germline V gene encodes CDR1 LGHDT and CDR2 YNNKEL (reference sequence). CDR3 sequence (DNA): TGTGCCAGCAGCCAAGAGGGACAGGGCCACCTGAACACTGAAGCTTTCTTT. Protein: CASSQEGQGHLNTEAFF.

This clone has a single count. This sequence joins TRBV4-1 and TRBJ1-6, with 8 bases fitting TRBD1. This CDR3 is built from 17 residues. Germline assignment: CDR1 MGHRA and CDR2 YSYEKL. The V gene end was trimmed by 1 base and the J gene end by 6 bases; junction bases not matched to a gene: 8. The CDR3 region is CASSQGERQGSNSPLHF. The CDR3 nucleotides read TGCGCCAGCAGCCAAGGGGAAAGACAGGGGTCTAATTCACCCCTCCACTTT.

V gene TRBV5-1 combines with J gene TRBJ2-5; D not certain. The germline V and J ends were trimmed by 4 bases and 10 bases, with 14 bases remaining between them. The length of the CDR3 is 12 residues. CDR1 and CDR2 from the germline V gene are SGHRS and YFSETQ. DNA for the CDR3: TGCGCCAGCAGCCGACTTCAAAATGACCAGTACTTC. This translates into CASSRLQNDQYF.

The V and J genes are TRBV4-1 and TRBJ2-3; 9 bases agree with TRBD1. Trimming cost V 1 base and J 2 bases; bases outside gene matches: 10. CDR1 is MGHRA and CDR2 is YSYEKL in the germline V gene. This CDR3 has 18 residues. Here the CDR3 DNA reads TGCGCCAGCAGCCAAGCTCCGGGACAGGGAGGGTACACAGATACGCAGTATTTT. Amino acid sequence: CASSQAPGQGGYTDTQYF.

J is TRBJ2-3 and V is TRBV10-3; 9 bases align to TRBD2. CDR1 is ENHRY and CDR2 is SYGVKD in the germline V gene. The CDR3 length is 17 residues. Unmatched junction bases numbered 6, after V lost 1 base and J lost 1 base. The CDR3 sequence is CAISELAGGLRTDTQYF. The CDR3 region has the DNA TGTGCCATCAGTGAGTTGGCGGGGGGGCTTCGCACAGATACGCAGTATTTT.

This chain connects TRBV28 to TRBJ2-5; the match to TRBD1 covers 8 bases. This CDR3 contains 15 residues. J lost 5 bases, V lost 6 bases, and 11 bases had no gene match. Germline V gene lookup returns CDR1 MDHEN and CDR2 SYDVKM. CDR3 in DNA: TGTGCCAGCAGAGGCGGACAGGGTTCTCTGGAGACCCAGTACTTC. Protein product: CASRGGQGSLETQYF.

This clone is a singleton in its sample. Distinct nucleotide sequences in the sample also encode this CDR3. The chain combines TRBV10-3 with TRBJ1-3, with 12 bases aligning to TRBD1. J lost 2 bases, V lost 6 bases, and 5 bases had no gene match. Germline V gives CDR1 ENHRY, CDR2 SYGVKD. CDR3 length: 16 residues. The CDR3 sequence is CAIREGQGATGNTIYF. The CDR3 DNA follows: TGTGCCATCAGGGAGGGACAGGGGGCGACTGGAAACACCATATATTTT.

This clone was picked up a small number of times. The chain uses TRBV11-3 and TRBJ1-3, with D maybe TRBD1 (5 bases). Deletions cut 3 bases from V and 4 bases from J, with 19 bases between. The CDR3 covers 17 residues. Germline values: CDR1 SGHNT, CDR2 YENEEA. As DNA, the CDR3 is TGTGCCAGCAGCTTCTCAACGGGACTTTTGACGGGAAACACCATATATTTT. This sequence encodes CASSFSTGLLTGNTIYF.

This rearrangement joins TRBV9 to TRBJ2-1; 8 bases line up with TRBD2. CDR1 is SGDLS and CDR2 is YYNGEE in the germline V gene. CDR3 length equals 15 residues. The trim removed 0 bases at V and 9 bases at J, leaving 8 bases unmatched. Written as DNA, the CDR3 is TGTGCCAGCAGCGTAGGCGGGACTAGTGACCGTGAGCAGTTCTTC. Amino acid sequence: CASSVGGTSDREQFF.

The J gene is TRBJ2-1, the V gene TRBV2, with D maybe TRBD2 (5 bases). V lost 7 bases, J lost 8 bases, and 24 bases lay in between. Per germline, CDR1 SNHLY and CDR2 FYNNEI. This CDR3 has 16 amino acids. The chain's CDR3 is CASTGTTTVFKYEQFF. As DNA, the CDR3 is TGTGCCAGCACTGGCACGACTACCGTCTTTAAGTATGAGCAGTTCTTC.

CDR3 nucleotides: TGTGCCAGTAGTTTAACTAGCGGGAGTTACGAGCAGTACTTC. It codes for CASSLTSGSYEQYF. The J gene is TRBJ2-7, the V gene TRBV19, with 11 bases fitting TRBD2. CDR1 LNHDA and CDR2 SQIVND come from the germline V gene (reference sequence). V dropped 5 bases and J dropped 4; count of bases not matched to a gene: 4. The CDR3 has 14 amino acids.

The chain has TRBV29-1 and TRBJ2-5, with 11 bases that match TRBD1. The CDR3 length is 16 residues. Germline V gene lookup returns CDR1 SQVTM and CDR2 ANQGSEA. With 0 bases clipped from V and 4 bases from J, the junction kept 7 bases outside the gene matches. CDR3: CSVEDLGGTGGETQYF. The CDR3, as DNA: TGCAGCGTTGAAGATCTAGGTGGGACAGGGGGAGAGACCCAGTACTTC.

The chain carries TRBV29-1 and TRBJ2-7, with D possibly being TRBD1 (6 bases). V lost 3 bases and J 0 bases, leaving 12 bases between the germline ends. The germline CDR1 and CDR2 sequences are SQVTM and ANQGSEA. The CDR3 sequence is 14 residues long. The CDR3 region is CSVEAQGSSYEQYF. CDR3 coding DNA: TGCAGCGTTGAGGCGCAGGGGAGCTCCTACGAGCAGTACTTC.

V and J are TRBV30 and TRBJ1-6; D ambiguous. V was cut by 2 bases and J by 9 bases, with 11 bases left in between. This CDR3 is 13 amino acids long. Germline values: CDR1 GTSNPN, CDR2 SVGIG (reference sequence). CDR3 DNA: TGTGCCTGGAGTTACACCCGGGGTTCACCCCTCCACTTT. It yields the protein CAWSYTRGSPLHF.

For the CDR3, the DNA is TGTGCCAGCAGCTTGGTTTTCTCAGATACGCAGTATTTT. It encodes CASSLVFSDTQYF. The chain recombines TRBV5-4 with TRBJ2-3; D is ambiguous. CDR3 length equals 13 residues. With 0 bases removed from V and 4 bases from J, the gap between germline ends came to 6 bases. The germline CDR1 and CDR2 sequences are SGHNT and YYREEE (reference sequence).

The J gene is TRBJ1-2, the V gene TRBV7-9; TRBD1 aligns across 7 bases. V lost 5 bases, J lost 2 bases, and 8 bases stayed unmatched. Germline assignment: CDR1 SEHNR and CDR2 FQNEAQ (reference sequence). There are 15 residues in the CDR3. Here the CDR3 DNA reads TGTGCCAGCAGCCCCCGGGACAGAATAAACTATGGCTACACCTTC. Translated, it gives CASSPRDRINYGYTF. Complete variable domain (other parts from reference TRBV7-9 and TRBJ1-2): DTGVSQNPRHKITKRGQNVTFRCDPISEHNRLYWYRQTLGQGPEFLTYFQNEAQLEKSRLLSDRFSAERPKGSFSTLEIQRTEQGDSAMYLCASSPRDRINYGYTFGSGTRLTVV.

The CDR3 coding sequence is TGTGCCAGTAGTATCGCGGGGGGTCAGCATTTT. It translates to CASSIAGGQHF. The J gene is TRBJ1-5, the V gene TRBV19; D is possibly TRBD1 (5 bases). This CDR3 has 11 amino acids. Germline lookup yields CDR1 LNHDA and CDR2 SQIVND (reference sequence). V shed 3 bases and J shed 13 bases, with 10 bases lying between them. The entire variable domain, with the rest obtained from reference TRBV19 and TRBJ1-5, is as follows: DGGITQSPKYLFRKEGQNVTLSCEQNLNHDAMYWYRQDPGQGLRLIYYSQIVNDFQKGDIAEGYSVSREKKESFPLTVTSAQKNPTAFYLCASSIAGGQHFGDGTRLSIL.

CDR3 protein: CASSPRGGGTEAFF. CDR3 in DNA: TGTGCCAGCAGTCCAAGGGGTGGTGGCACTGAAGCTTTCTTT. The V call is TRBV28, the J call TRBJ1-1, with D possibly being TRBD1 (5 bases). There are 14 residues in the CDR3. Germline lookup yields CDR1 MDHEN and CDR2 SYDVKM. Trimming took off 5 bases at V and 4 bases at J, with 14 bases between the two ends.

This chain links TRBV3-1 (or the pseudogene TRBV3-2) with TRBJ2-3, with a possible D match to TRBD1 (6 bases). Germline lookup yields CDR1 LGHDT and CDR2 YNNKEL (reference sequence). The V gene lost 0 bases and the J gene lost 1 base, with 14 bases spanning the gap. The CDR3 runs to 17 residues. The CDR3 sequence: CASSQDYGGAGTDTQYF. The CDR3, as DNA: TGTGCCAGCAGCCAAGATTATGGGGGCGCGGGCACAGATACGCAGTATTTT.

The chain links TRBV6-5 to TRBJ1-1; D uncertain. The CDR3 runs to 13 residues. V lost 6 bases, J lost 1 base, and 9 bases lay in between. In germline, CDR1 is MNHEY, CDR2 SVGAGI. As DNA, the CDR3 is TGTGCCAGCAGGCGAACAGAGAACACTGAAGCTTTCTTT. This codes for CASRRTENTEAFF.

The chain recombines TRBV6-5 with TRBJ1-1; 8 nucleotides match TRBD1. Germline CDR1 and CDR2: MNHEY and SVGAGI. The ends lost 6 bases at V and 6 bases at J; junction bases unmatched: 6. CDR3 length: 13 amino acids. The CDR3 bases are TGTGCCAGCAGACAGGGGGAAGGTTCTGAAGCTTTCTTT. Translation gives CASRQGEGSEAFF.